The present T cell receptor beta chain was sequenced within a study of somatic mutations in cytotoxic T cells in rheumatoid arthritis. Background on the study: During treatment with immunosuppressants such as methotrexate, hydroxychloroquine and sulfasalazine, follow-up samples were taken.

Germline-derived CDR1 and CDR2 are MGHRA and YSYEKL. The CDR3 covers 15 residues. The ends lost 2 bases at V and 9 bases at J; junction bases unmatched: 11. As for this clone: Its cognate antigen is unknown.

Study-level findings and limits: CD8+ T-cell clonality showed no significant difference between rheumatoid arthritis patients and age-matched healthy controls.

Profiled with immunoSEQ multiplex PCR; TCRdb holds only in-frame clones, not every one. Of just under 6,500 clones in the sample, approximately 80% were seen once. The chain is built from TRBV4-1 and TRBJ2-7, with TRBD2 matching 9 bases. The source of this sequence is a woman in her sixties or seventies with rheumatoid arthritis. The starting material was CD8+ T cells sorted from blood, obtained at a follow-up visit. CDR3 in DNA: TGCGCCAGCAGCCAACCTCTAGCGGGGTATAGCGGGCAGTACTTC. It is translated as CASSQPLAGYSGQYF.